The TCR beta chain under discussion was sequenced for a study of T cells in Graves' hyperthyroidism and ophthalmopathy. General study points: Ophthalmopathy could be told apart from stable hyperthyroidism with a 13 V-J model.

The CDR3 runs to 15 residues. CDR1 is SGHVS and CDR2 is FQNEAQ in the germline V gene. J was trimmed by 2 bases and V by 2 bases; bases with no gene match: 5. This clonotype was seen at least ten times. The antigen remains unidentified. Amplification of TCR beta CDR3 regions used RNA as the template. The study used the HTBI primer set for a first-round RT-PCR of the TCR CDR3. TCRdb reanalysed the multiplex PCR reads using MiXCR and keeps one entry per CDR3 protein. The sample shows approximately 610,000 distinct CDR3 sequences, roughly 14% of them seen only once. This receptor was obtained from a woman aged 40 to 50 with Graves' ophthalmopathy. The sample comprised blood. The chain joins TRBV7-8 to TRBJ2-7; 8 bases map to TRBD1. The CDR3, as DNA: TGTGCCAGCAGCTTATGGGGGACAGGAGCCTACGAGCAGTACTTC. As protein: CASSLWGTGAYEQYF.